This T cell receptor (beta chain) was found in a study of early T cells in non-severe SARS-CoV-2 infection. In its sample, this clonotype was seen a few times. The V gene lost 5 bases and the J gene lost 6 bases, with 17 bases spanning the gap. The CDR3 extends over 15 amino acids. The germline gives CDR1 SGHTA, CDR2 FQGNSA. TCRdb re-called the 5' RACE reads with MiXCR, one entry per CDR3 protein. The sample consists of 66,000 or so distinct CDR3 sequences, 13% of them appearing once. V is TRBV7-2 and J is TRBJ2-1; D is undetermined. Sequences were obtained from whole blood. The TCR comes from an adult who was a healthcare worker with PCR-confirmed SARS-CoV-2 infection or an uninfected control (not recorded which). The CDR3 loop reads CASSPEAEWANEQFF. DNA for the CDR3: TGTGCCAGCAGCCCTGAGGCGGAGTGGGCCAATGAGCAGTTCTTC.